The present T cell receptor (beta chain) was sequenced within a study of cytomegalovirus exposure and HLA in healthy donors. Whole-study findings and limits: A classifier reportedly called cytomegalovirus status with high sensitivity and specificity.

Points on this clone: No antigen is known for it.

CDR3 size: 15 residues. Germline CDR1 and CDR2: SGHRS and YFSETQ. V gave up 4 bases and J gave up 4 bases; unmatched junction bases: 1. Primers: 60 Vbeta forward and 13 Jbeta reverse. Only in-frame clones appear in the TCRdb table, and some are missing; sequencing was by immunoSEQ multiplex PCR. Its listing shows tens of thousands of clones. The J gene is TRBJ2-2, the V gene TRBV5-1; TRBD2 matches at 13 bases. This TCR was sampled from a man aged 45 to 65 in good health and CMV-seropositive. The sequenced sample was PBMCs. CDR3 residues: CASSRTSGSTGELFF. The CDR3 DNA reads TGCGCCAGCAGCAGGACTAGCGGGAGCACCGGGGAGCTGTTTTTT.